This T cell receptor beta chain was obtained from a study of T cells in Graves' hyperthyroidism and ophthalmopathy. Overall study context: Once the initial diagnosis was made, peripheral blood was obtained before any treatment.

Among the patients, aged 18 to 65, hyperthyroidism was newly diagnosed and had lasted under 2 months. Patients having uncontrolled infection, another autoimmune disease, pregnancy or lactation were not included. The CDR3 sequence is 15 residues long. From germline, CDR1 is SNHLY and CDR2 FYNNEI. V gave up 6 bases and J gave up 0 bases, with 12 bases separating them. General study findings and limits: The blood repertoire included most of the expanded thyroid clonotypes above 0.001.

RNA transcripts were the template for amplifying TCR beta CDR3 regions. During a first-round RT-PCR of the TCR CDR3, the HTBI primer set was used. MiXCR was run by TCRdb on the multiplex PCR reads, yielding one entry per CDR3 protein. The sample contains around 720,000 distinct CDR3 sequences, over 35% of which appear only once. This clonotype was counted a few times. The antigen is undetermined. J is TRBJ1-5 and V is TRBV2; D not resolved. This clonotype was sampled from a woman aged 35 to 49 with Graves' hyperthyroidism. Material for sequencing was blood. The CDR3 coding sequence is TGTGCCAGCAGATTAACCGACGGTAGCAATCAGCCCCAGCATTTT. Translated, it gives CASRLTDGSNQPQHF.